These T cell receptor beta chains were read from a single sample in a study of cytomegalovirus exposure and HLA in healthy donors. The assay was immunoSEQ multiplex PCR, and TCRdb's table has in-frame clones only and misses some. Of under 150,000 clones listed, around 74% are singletons. Specimen: PBMCs. These receptors came from a woman in her late teens or twenties in good health and CMV-seronegative. The conserved cysteine and the conserved F or W are not part of the CDR3 here.

j_call,v_call,cdr3_aa
TRBJ1-3,TRBV2,ASSVRGHQISGNTIY
TRBJ2-5,TRBV28,ASSSLRGARETQY
TRBJ2-7,TRBV6-1,AISGTDSYEQY
TRBJ1-1,TRBV19,ASSTLPTRTEAF
TRBJ2-6,TRBV29-1,SVEEGRRGANVLT
TRBJ2-1,TRBV19,ASTPDRSSYNEQF
TRBJ2-6,TRBV6-1,ASSDRGKISSGANVLT
TRBJ2-3,TRBV4-1,ASSQKNGLGNTDTQY
TRBJ2-3,TRBV7-9,ASSLDTDYTDTQY
TRBJ2-7,TRBV5-1,ASSLKDTSTGQY
TRBJ2-3,TRBV2,ASALVTDTQY
TRBJ1-5,TRBV7-9,ASTPIRGPQH
TRBJ1-5,TRBV4-1,ASSQDPPVSRGPSNQPQH
TRBJ1-1,TRBV30,AWSVGGHLNTEAF
TRBJ1-4,TRBV6-5,ASGPQGVGEKLF
TRBJ1-1,TRBV29-1,SVMTGGNTEAF
TRBJ1-1,TRBV4-1,ASSHNRAKGTEAF
TRBJ2-7,TRBV2,ASSVDRGPREQY
TRBJ1-1,TRBV6-5,ASRTDTANTEAF
TRBJ1-3,TRBV5-1,ASSSGTRGNTIY
TRBJ1-4,TRBV18,ASSLRTGNEKLF
TRBJ2-1,TRBV28,ASSSSPRTGDDEQF
TRBJ1-1,TRBV4-1,ASSQDLSLNTEAF
TRBJ1-1,TRBV19,ASSSGTGKGNTEAF
TRBJ1-3,TRBV11-2,ASSLSGLGPSPGNTIY
TRBJ2-2,TRBV11-3,ASSLEVSNTNTGELF
TRBJ2-1,TRBV30,AQAGLSYNEQF
TRBJ1-1,TRBV6-1,ASRGTGRNTEAF
TRBJ2-2,TRBV25-1,ASSEGRTGFSGELF
TRBJ1-4,TRBV30,AWSLGTGGTEKLF
TRBJ1-2,TRBV6-1,ASSGATGTGGGYT
TRBJ1-5,TRBV19,ASSPGTASKAQH
TRBJ1-1,TRBV6-4,ASSSEQGWGTEAF
TRBJ1-1,TRBV19,ASRKDSMNTEAF
TRBJ2-5,TRBV5-1,ASTWDREGAEETQY
TRBJ1-2,TRBV7-9,ASSSTVVLGYT
TRBJ1-6,TRBV27,ASSFVSYNSPLH
TRBJ2-5,TRBV5-1,ASSLEGALGQETQY
TRBJ1-5,TRBV4-1,ASSQDPLGTDQPQH
TRBJ2-5,TRBV5-1,ASSLGGTASYAQETQY
TRBJ1-1,TRBV27,ASSLPGRQAF
TRBJ2-1,TRBV4-1,ASSQEGTTLAGEFYNEQF
TRBJ2-1,TRBV9,ASSGVRGAPNEQF
TRBJ2-5,TRBV13,ASSSGDSNIQTQY
TRBJ1-2,TRBV28,ASSSQGAAPYGYT
TRBJ1-1,TRBV28,ASSLRGTEAF
TRBJ1-5,TRBV19,ASSIGDRGFNQPQH
TRBJ1-1,TRBV6-5,ASTLTWRGTEAF
TRBJ2-1,TRBV18,ASSPPNRDLYNEQF
TRBJ2-7,TRBV5-1,ASTLGDRDEQY
TRBJ2-7,TRBV5-6,ASSGAGYEQY
TRBJ1-5,TRBV28,ASSLTGSHSNQPQH
TRBJ2-7,TRBV7-2,ASSPGLYEQY
TRBJ1-6,TRBV4-1,ASSQVRLSPLH
TRBJ2-5,TRBV14,ASSQDWGQGAQETQY
TRBJ1-5,TRBV5-8,ASSLGQGSRFNQPQH
TRBJ2-7,TRBV28,ASSLGQQTYEQY
TRBJ2-7,TRBV6-1,ASSASPASYEQY
TRBJ2-7,TRBV5-6,ASSLGGFPYEQY
TRBJ1-2,TRBV9,ASSLRTGDGYT